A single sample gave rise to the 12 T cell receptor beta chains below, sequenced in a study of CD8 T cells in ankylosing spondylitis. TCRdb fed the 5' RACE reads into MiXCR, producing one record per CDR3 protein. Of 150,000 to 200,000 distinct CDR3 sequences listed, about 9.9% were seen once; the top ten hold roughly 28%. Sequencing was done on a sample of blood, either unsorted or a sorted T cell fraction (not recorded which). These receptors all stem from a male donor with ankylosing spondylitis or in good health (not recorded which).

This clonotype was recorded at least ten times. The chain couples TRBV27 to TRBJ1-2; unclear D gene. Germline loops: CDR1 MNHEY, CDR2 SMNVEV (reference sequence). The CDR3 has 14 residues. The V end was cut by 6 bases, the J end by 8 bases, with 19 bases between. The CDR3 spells CASSPGSTYGGYTF. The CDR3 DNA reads TGTGCCAGCAGCCCCGGGAGTACCTATGGCGGCTACACCTTC.

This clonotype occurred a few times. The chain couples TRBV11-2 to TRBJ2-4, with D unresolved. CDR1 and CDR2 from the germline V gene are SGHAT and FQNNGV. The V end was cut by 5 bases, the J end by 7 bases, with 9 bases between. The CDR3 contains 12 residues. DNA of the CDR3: TGTGCCAGCAGCCCCCAACAGAACATTCAGTACTTC. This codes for CASSPQQNIQYF.

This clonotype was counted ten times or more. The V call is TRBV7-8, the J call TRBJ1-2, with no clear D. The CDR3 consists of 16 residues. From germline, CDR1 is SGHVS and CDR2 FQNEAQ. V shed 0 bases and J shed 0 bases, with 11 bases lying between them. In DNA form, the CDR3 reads TGTGCCAGCAGCTTAGCCCGCGGAACCACTAACTATGGCTACACCTTC. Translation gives CASSLARGTTNYGYTF.

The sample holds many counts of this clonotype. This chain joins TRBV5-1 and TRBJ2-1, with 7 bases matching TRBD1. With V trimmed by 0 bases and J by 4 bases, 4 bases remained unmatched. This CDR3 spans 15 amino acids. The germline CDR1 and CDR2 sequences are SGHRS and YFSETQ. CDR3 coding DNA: TGCGCCAGCAGCTTGGGGACAGGATCGTACAATGAGCAGTTCTTC. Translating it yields CASSLGTGSYNEQFF. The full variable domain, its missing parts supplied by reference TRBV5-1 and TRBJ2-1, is KAGVTQTPRYLIKTRGQQVTLSCSPISGHRSVSWYQQTPGQGLQFLFEYFSETQRNKGNFPGRFSGRQFSNSRSEMNVSTLELGDSALYLCASSLGTGSYNEQFFGPGTRLTVL.

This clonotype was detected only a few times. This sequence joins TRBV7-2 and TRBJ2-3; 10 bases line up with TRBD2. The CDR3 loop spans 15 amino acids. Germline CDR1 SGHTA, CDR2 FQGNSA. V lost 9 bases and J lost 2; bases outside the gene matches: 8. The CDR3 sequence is CASNPSGGFTDTQYF. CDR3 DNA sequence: TGTGCCAGTAACCCTAGCGGGGGTTTCACAGATACGCAGTATTTT.

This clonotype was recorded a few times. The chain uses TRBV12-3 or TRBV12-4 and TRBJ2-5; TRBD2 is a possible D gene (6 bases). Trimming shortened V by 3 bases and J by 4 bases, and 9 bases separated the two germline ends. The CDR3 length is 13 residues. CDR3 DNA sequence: TGTGCCAGCAGTTTCAGGCGGGGAGAGACCCAGTACTTC. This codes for CASSFRRGETQYF.

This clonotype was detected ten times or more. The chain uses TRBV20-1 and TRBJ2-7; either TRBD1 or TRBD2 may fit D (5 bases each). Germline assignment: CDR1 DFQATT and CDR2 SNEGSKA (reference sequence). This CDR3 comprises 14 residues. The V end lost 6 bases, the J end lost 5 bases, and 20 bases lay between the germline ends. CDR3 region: CSATPWDVRDEQYF. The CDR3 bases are TGCAGTGCCACACCCTGGGACGTCCGGGACGAGCAGTACTTC.

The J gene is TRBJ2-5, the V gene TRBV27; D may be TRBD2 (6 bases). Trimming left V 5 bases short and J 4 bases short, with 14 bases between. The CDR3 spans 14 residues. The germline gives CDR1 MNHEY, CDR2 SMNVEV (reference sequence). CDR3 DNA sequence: TGTGCCAGCAGTAAAAGGGGACTTTTAGAGACCCAGTACTTC. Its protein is CASSKRGLLETQYF.

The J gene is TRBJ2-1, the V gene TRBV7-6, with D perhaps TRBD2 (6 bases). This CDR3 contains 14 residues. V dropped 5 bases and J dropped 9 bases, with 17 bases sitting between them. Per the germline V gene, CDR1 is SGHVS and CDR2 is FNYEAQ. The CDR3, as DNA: TGTGCCAGCAGCCTTGGGGGAGGCGATGGTGAGCAGTTCTTC. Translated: CASSLGGGDGEQFF.

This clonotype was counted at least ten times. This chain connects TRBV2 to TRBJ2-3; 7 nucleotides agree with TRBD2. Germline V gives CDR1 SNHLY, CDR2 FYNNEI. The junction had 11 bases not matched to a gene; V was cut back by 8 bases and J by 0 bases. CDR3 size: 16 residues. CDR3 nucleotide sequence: TGTGCCAGCGGGCCGCTAGCGGCGTCTAGCACAGATACGCAGTATTTT. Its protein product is CASGPLAASSTDTQYF.

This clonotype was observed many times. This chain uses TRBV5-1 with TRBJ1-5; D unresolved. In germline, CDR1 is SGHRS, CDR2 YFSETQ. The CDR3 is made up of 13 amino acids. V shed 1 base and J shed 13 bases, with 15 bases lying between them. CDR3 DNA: TGCGCCAGCAGCTTGACACCCTACAGTACTCAGCATTTT. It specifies CASSLTPYSTQHF. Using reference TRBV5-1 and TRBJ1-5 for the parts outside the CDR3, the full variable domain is KAGVTQTPRYLIKTRGQQVTLSCSPISGHRSVSWYQQTPGQGLQFLFEYFSETQRNKGNFPGRFSGRQFSNSRSEMNVSTLELGDSALYLCASSLTPYSTQHFGDGTRLSIL.

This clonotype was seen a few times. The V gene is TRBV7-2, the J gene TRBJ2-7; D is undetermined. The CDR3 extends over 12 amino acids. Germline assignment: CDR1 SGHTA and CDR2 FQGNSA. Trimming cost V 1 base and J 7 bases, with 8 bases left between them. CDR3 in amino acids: CASSLGSWEQYF. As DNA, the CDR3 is TGTGCCAGCAGCTTAGGCTCCTGGGAGCAGTACTTC. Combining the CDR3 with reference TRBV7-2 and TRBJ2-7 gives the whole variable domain GAGVSQSPSNKVTEKGKDVELRCDPISGHTALYWYRQSLGQGLEFLIYFQGNSAPDKSGLPSDRFSAERTGGSVSTLTIQRTQQEDSAVYLCASSLGSWEQYFGPGTRLTVT.